This paragraph covers one T cell receptor (beta chain) sequence. Once graft tissue had been processed, intraepithelial and lamina propria lymphocytes were released. This entry comes from a study of graft-versus-host responses after intestinal transplantation. With 5 bases removed from V and 1 base from J, the gap between germline ends came to 9 bases. CDR3 length equals 14 residues. Germline-derived CDR1 and CDR2 are KGHSH and LQKENI. Method: immunoSEQ multiplex PCR; TCRdb's copy keeps in-frame clones and lacks some. The sample has about 15,000 clones, around 70% seen once. The source of this sequence is a human patient who received an intestinal transplant, so some T cells may come from the graft donor. Sequenced here: ileum tissue, sampled 14 days after transplant. V and J are TRBV18 and TRBJ2-4; D is perhaps TRBD1 (6 bases). The CDR3 is CASSTGSAKNIQYF. CDR3 nucleotide sequence: TGTGCCAGCTCAACAGGGTCGGCCAAAAACATTCAGTACTTC. The complete variable domain, with remaining parts taken from reference TRBV18 and TRBJ2-4, reads NAGVMQNPRHLVRRRGQEARLRCSPMKGHSHVYWYRQLPEEGLKFMVYLQKENIIDESGMPKERFSAEFPKEGPSILRIQQVVRGDSAAYFCASSTGSAKNIQYFGAGTRLSVL.